Below, 19 T cell receptor beta chains from the same sample are listed, as sequenced in a study of T cell responses to AZD1222 COVID-19 vaccine. Generated by immunoSEQ multiplex PCR, the TCRdb table keeps only in-frame clones and is missing some. The sample gives more than 75,000 clones, 75% to 95% of which show up once; roughly 5.9% is in the top ten. Sequences were derived from peripheral blood, sampled 28 days after the second AZD1222 dose. These receptors originate from an adult who received the AZD1222 COVID-19 vaccine.

This chain links TRBV7-6 with TRBJ2-7; TRBD2 matches at 10 bases. After removal of 5 bases from V and 3 bases from J, the junction contained 7 bases not matched to a gene. This CDR3 spans 15 amino acids. Germline V gene sequence: CDR1 SGHVS, CDR2 FNYEAQ. CDR3 loop: CASSPHGTSDYEQYF. DNA of the CDR3: TGTGCCAGCAGCCCACACGGGACTAGCGACTACGAGCAGTACTTC.

This sequence joins TRBV18 and TRBJ1-4, with D perhaps TRBD1 (5 bases). Per germline, CDR1 KGHSH and CDR2 LQKENI. Deletions cut 5 bases from V and 0 bases from J, with 13 bases between. The CDR3 length is 16 residues. The CDR3 DNA reads TGTGCCAGCTCATTGGGGCAGGCTGCAACTAATGAAAAACTGTTTTTT. This sequence encodes CASSLGQAATNEKLFF.

V is TRBV7-3 and J is TRBJ2-2, with 7 nucleotides matching TRBD1. Trimming at V came to 1 base and at J to 6 bases, leaving 8 bases not matched to a gene. This CDR3 has 16 residues. CDR1 and CDR2 (germline): SGHTA, FQGTGA. In DNA form, the CDR3 reads TGTGCCAGCAGCTTAATGCCCGCCAGGGGGTCCGGGGAGCTGTTTTTT. It specifies CASSLMPARGSGELFF. The entire variable domain, with the rest obtained from reference TRBV7-3 and TRBJ2-2, is as follows: GAGVSQTPSNKVTEKGKYVELRCDPISGHTALYWYRQSLGQGPEFLIYFQGTGAADDSGLPNDRFFAVRPEGSVSTLKIQRTERGDSAVYLCASSLMPARGSGELFFGEGSRLTVL.

CDR3 nucleotide sequence: TGTGCCAGCAACAGGGCAGGGGCAAACATTCAGTACTTC. It codes for CASNRAGANIQYF. The chain employs TRBV28 and TRBJ2-4, with D possibly matching TRBD1 (6 bases). Germline V gives CDR1 MDHEN, CDR2 SYDVKM. This CDR3 contains 13 residues. The V and J ends lost 7 bases and 6 bases respectively, with 13 bases between them.

The gene calls are TRBV24-1 and TRBJ2-3, with D perhaps matching TRBD1 or TRBD2 (5 bases each). The V end lost 5 bases, the J end lost 1 base, and 15 bases lay between the germline ends. The germline gives CDR1 KGHDR, CDR2 SFDVKD. The CDR3 is made up of 16 amino acids. CDR3 sequence (DNA): TGTGCCACCAGTGGGGCTGAGGGGCTGCGCACAGATACGCAGTATTTT. It is translated as CATSGAEGLRTDTQYF.

The chain uses TRBV6-2 or TRBV6-3 and TRBJ2-1, with 12 bases identical to TRBD1. Germline trimming cut 5 bases from V and 9 bases from J; bases unmatched to any gene: 5. The CDR3 extends over 14 amino acids. CDR1 and CDR2 (germline): MNHEY, SVGEGT. DNA for the CDR3: TGTGCCAGCAGTCCGGGACAGGGGGCGCGTGAGCAGTTCTTC. Amino acid sequence: CASSPGQGAREQFF.

The chain uses TRBV4-1 and TRBJ2-5; 8 bases map to TRBD2. Germline CDR1 and CDR2: MGHRA and YSYEKL. The CDR3 has 18 amino acids. V dropped 0 bases and J dropped 2; count of bases not matched to a gene: 11. CDR3 loop: CASSQDLSGGGPQETQYF. The CDR3 region has the DNA TGCGCCAGCAGCCAAGACCTGAGTGGCGGGGGGCCTCAAGAGACCCAGTACTTC.

The V call is TRBV25-1, the J call TRBJ2-3; TRBD2 is a possible D gene (5 bases). Germline V gives CDR1 MGHDK, CDR2 SYGVNS. The V end lost 3 bases, the J end lost 1 base, and 8 bases lay between the germline ends. The CDR3 covers 14 residues. This chain's CDR3 is CASSEARGTDTQYF. The CDR3 region has the DNA TGTGCCAGCAGTGAGGCGCGGGGCACAGATACGCAGTATTTT. Full variable domain (missing parts from reference TRBV25-1 and TRBJ2-3): EADIYQTPRYLVIGTGKKITLECSQTMGHDKMYWYQQDPGMELHLIHYSYGVNSTEKGDLSSESTVSRIRTEHFPLTLESARPSHTSQYLCASSEARGTDTQYFGPGTRLTVL.

V usage is TRBV3-1 (or the pseudogene TRBV3-2) and J usage is TRBJ2-7, with D possibly matching TRBD1 (6 bases). Germline CDR1 and CDR2: LGHDT and YNNKEL (reference sequence). Trimming cost V 5 bases and J 0 bases, with 14 bases left between them. The CDR3 loop spans 15 amino acids. The CDR3 nucleotides are TGTGCCAGCAGCTACGGCCAGGGGAGCTCCTACGAGCAGTACTTC. This gives the protein CASSYGQGSSYEQYF.

The V and J genes are TRBV7-2 and TRBJ1-2, with D hard to call. The V end lost 2 bases, the J end lost 1 base, and 8 bases lay between the germline ends. Germline lookup yields CDR1 SGHTA and CDR2 FQGNSA. The CDR3 sequence is 14 residues long. CDR3 sequence (DNA): TGTGCCAGCAGCTTAAGAGCTATTAACTATGGCTACACCTTC. Protein product: CASSLRAINYGYTF.

This chain uses TRBV5-6 with TRBJ2-5; TRBD1 matches 8 bases. The CDR3 has 14 residues. V trimming: 3 bases; J trimming: 4 bases; junction bases outside the gene matches: 5. Germline V CDR1 and CDR2: SGHDT, YYEEEE. CDR3 nucleotide sequence: TGTGCCAGCAGCTCAGGACAGGGACGAGAGACCCAGTACTTC. As protein: CASSSGQGRETQYF.

This rearrangement joins TRBV7-9 to TRBJ2-4; perhaps TRBD1 as D (6 bases). Germline V gene sequence: CDR1 SEHNR, CDR2 FQNEAQ (reference sequence). The germline V and J ends were trimmed by 5 bases and 2 bases, with 10 bases remaining between them. There are 14 residues in the CDR3. The CDR3 loop reads CASSHRETKNIQYF. DNA of the CDR3: TGTGCCAGCAGCCACAGGGAGACCAAAAACATTCAGTACTTC.

The gene calls are TRBV19 and TRBJ2-6; D is perhaps TRBD1 or TRBD2 (6 bases each). Germline V lookup: CDR1 LNHDA, CDR2 SQIVND (reference sequence). V was trimmed by 1 base and J by 3 bases, leaving 10 bases between them. The CDR3 consists of 16 residues. The CDR3 coding sequence is TGTGCCAGTAGTATAGGGGGGGCGAATGGGGCCAACGTCCTGACTTTC. Its translation: CASSIGGANGANVLTF.

The chain couples TRBV6-5 to TRBJ1-2; 11 bases line up with TRBD1. Germline CDR1 is MNHEY and CDR2 is SVGAGI. V dropped 7 bases and J dropped 8; count of bases not matched to a gene: 9. The CDR3 sequence is 14 residues long. CDR3 in amino acids: CASNIGQGAGGYTF. The CDR3 coding sequence is TGTGCCAGCAACATAGGACAGGGGGCAGGGGGCTACACCTTC.

In DNA form, the CDR3 reads TGTGCCAGCAGCCAAGCCTACAATGAGCAGTTCTTC. It yields the protein CASSQAYNEQFF. V and J are TRBV14 and TRBJ2-1; D is undetermined. V lost 1 base and J 2 bases, leaving 0 bases between the germline ends. This CDR3 has 12 amino acids. Germline V gene data show CDR1 as SGHDN and CDR2 as FVKESK.

The rearrangement uses TRBV5-1 and TRBJ2-1; no reliable D call. Per the germline V gene, CDR1 is SGHRS and CDR2 is YFSETQ. CDR3 length: 11 residues. Trimming took off 0 bases at V and 6 bases at J, with 1 base between the two ends. CDR3 in DNA: TGCGCCAGCAGCTTGGCCAATGAGCAGTTCTTC. This sequence encodes CASSLANEQFF.

The gene calls are TRBV6-5 and TRBJ1-2; D might be TRBD1 (5 bases). Germline V gene data show CDR1 as MNHEY and CDR2 as SVGAGI. Between the trimmed V and J ends, which lost 6 bases and 2 bases, there was a span of 16 bases. The CDR3 spans 15 residues. In nucleotides, the CDR3 is TGTGCCAGCAGGTACCTGGGGGACTTAAACTATGGCTACACCTTC. It is translated as CASRYLGDLNYGYTF.

J is TRBJ1-1 and V is TRBV5-8, with D tentatively TRBD1 (5 bases). V lost 6 bases, J lost 3 bases, and 24 bases lay in between. The CDR3 is 17 amino acids. CDR1 is SGHTS, CDR2 YDEGEE, per germline. CDR3 nucleotide sequence: TGTGCCAGCACCCCTTGGGGGAATGGGCGAGCCTACACTGAAGCTTTCTTT. It encodes CASTPWGNGRAYTEAFF.

The rearrangement uses TRBV3-1 (or the pseudogene TRBV3-2) and TRBJ1-6; D is possibly TRBD1 (5 bases). CDR3 length: 15 residues. Between the trimmed V and J ends, which lost 1 base and 7 bases, there was a span of 11 bases. Germline V gene lookup returns CDR1 LGHDT and CDR2 YNNKEL (reference sequence). The CDR3 DNA reads as TGTGCCAGCAGCCAAGGCCCCGGGGGAAATTCACCCCTCCACTTT. Translated, it gives CASSQGPGGNSPLHF.